These 15 T cell receptor beta chains share one sample of origin, sequenced in a study of graft-versus-host responses after intestinal transplantation. Antigens for these TCRs are unknown. Sequencing used immunoSEQ multiplex PCR; TCRdb keeps in-frame clones, though not all of them. The sample consists of approximately 77,000 clones, roughly nine tenths of them appearing once. Here the sequenced sample was unstimulated CD4+ T cells sorted from spleen or lymph node cells, taken before intestinal transplant. These receptors were collected from a human donor who received an intestinal transplant.

The chain employs TRBV6-6 and TRBJ1-2; perhaps TRBD1 as D (5 bases). CDR1 is MNHNY and CDR2 is SVGAGI in the germline V gene (reference sequence). Trimming left V 6 bases short and J 5 bases short, with 10 bases between. The CDR3 consists of 12 residues. CDR3 sequence reads: CASRGGEYGYTF. The CDR3 DNA reads TGTGCCAGCAGGGGGGGGGAATATGGCTACACCTTC.

The CDR3 spells CASLLRDSSEKLFF. The CDR3 coding sequence is TGTGCCAGCCTGCTCCGGGACAGTAGTGAAAAACTGTTTTTT. V gene TRBV28 combines with J gene TRBJ1-4; 7 nucleotides agree with TRBD1. The CDR3 spans 14 residues. Trimming at V came to 8 bases and at J to 7 bases, leaving 10 bases not matched to a gene. Germline CDR1 is MDHEN and CDR2 is SYDVKM.

The V gene is TRBV7-8, the J gene TRBJ1-2; 7 nucleotides line up with TRBD1. The CDR3 covers 14 residues. The ends lost 5 bases at V and 0 bases at J; junction bases unmatched: 3. The V gene's germline CDR1 is SGHVS and CDR2 FQNEAQ. CDR3 loop: CASSTGQANYGYTF. The CDR3 coding sequence is TGTGCCAGCAGCACAGGACAGGCTAACTATGGCTACACCTTC.

V gene TRBV30 combines with J gene TRBJ1-3; maybe TRBD1 (6 bases). Trimming stripped 1 base from V and 7 bases from J, with 14 bases between. The CDR3 has 14 residues. Germline CDR1 GTSNPN, CDR2 SVGIG (reference sequence). The CDR3 loop is CAWSATQGVNTIYF. CDR3 coding DNA: TGTGCCTGGAGTGCGACACAGGGAGTGAACACCATATATTTT.

The chain carries TRBV9 and TRBJ1-1, with a tentative D call TRBD1 (5 bases). The length of the CDR3 is 14 residues. Germline CDR1 SGDLS, CDR2 YYNGEE. The V end lost 4 bases, the J end lost 5 bases, and 15 bases lay between the germline ends. DNA for the CDR3: TGTGCCAGCAGCCCCCGGACGGGGACTACTGAAGCTTTCTTT. Its protein product is CASSPRTGTTEAFF.

The V and J genes are TRBV29-1 and TRBJ2-7, with 8 bases fitting TRBD2. Trimming at V came to 7 bases and at J to 3 bases, leaving 8 bases not matched to a gene. In germline, CDR1 is SQVTM, CDR2 ANQGSEA. This CDR3 comprises 13 residues. This chain's CDR3 is CSACPGLGYEQYF. Here the CDR3 DNA reads TGCAGCGCCTGTCCGGGACTAGGCTACGAGCAGTACTTC.

This clone was recorded once. The chain has TRBV7-2 and TRBJ2-1, with 9 bases aligning to TRBD2. The CDR3 extends over 15 amino acids. Losses at the gene ends were 5 bases for V and 9 bases for J; bases not matched to a gene: 11. CDR1 is SGHTA and CDR2 is FQGNSA in the germline V gene. Here the CDR3 reads CASSPDPTSGSEQFF. The CDR3 bases are TGTGCCAGCAGCCCGGACCCGACTAGCGGCAGTGAGCAGTTCTTC.

A few counts support this clone. The chain links TRBV19 to TRBJ2-2; 7 nucleotides line up with TRBD1. Germline V gene lookup returns CDR1 LNHDA and CDR2 SQIVND (reference sequence). The V and J ends lost 11 bases and 0 bases, in that order; junction bases with no gene match: 6. CDR3 length: 14 residues. The chain's CDR3 is CAGRQGANTGELFF. As DNA, the CDR3 is TGTGCCGGTCGACAGGGCGCGAACACCGGGGAGCTGTTTTTT.

The DNA for the CDR3 is TGTGCCAGCACCCTGGGGAGACTAGCGGCTAATGAGCAGTTCTTC. It specifies CASTLGRLAANEQFF. The chain has TRBV6-1 and TRBJ2-1, with 9 bases identical to TRBD2. Germline V gives CDR1 MNHNS, CDR2 SASEGT. Germline trimming cut 7 bases from V and 7 bases from J; bases unmatched to any gene: 11. The CDR3 consists of 15 residues.

This clone was detected once. This sequence joins TRBV6-1 and TRBJ1-1, with TRBD1 identical over 9 bases. J was trimmed by 7 bases and V by 6 bases; bases with no gene match: 6. This CDR3 spans 13 amino acids. Looked up from germline, CDR1 is MNHNS and CDR2 is SASEGT. The CDR3 spells CASSPTGQGEAFF. For the CDR3, the DNA is TGTGCCAGCAGCCCAACGGGACAGGGTGAAGCTTTCTTT.

The chain carries TRBV6-6 and TRBJ2-5, with D maybe TRBD2 (6 bases). The DNA end is a closer match to TRBJ2-7, so the J assignment may be wrong. Germline assignment: CDR1 MNHNY and CDR2 SVGAGI (reference sequence). This CDR3 is 16 amino acids long. Written as DNA, the CDR3 is TGTGCCAGCAGTTACTCGACGGCTAGCGTACGCTACGAGCAGTACTTC. It translates to CASSYSTASVRYEQYF.

The chain recombines TRBV28 with TRBJ2-7; the match to TRBD1 covers 7 bases. The V gene end was trimmed by 7 bases and the J gene end by 2 bases; junction bases not matched to a gene: 5. CDR3 size: 13 residues. CDR1 is MDHEN and CDR2 is SYDVKM in the germline V gene. The CDR3 loop is CASKQGPPYEQYF. CDR3 nucleotide sequence: TGTGCCAGCAAACAGGGGCCACCCTACGAGCAGTACTTC.

This sequence joins TRBV10-3 and TRBJ2-5; 8 bases are shared with TRBD1. This CDR3 has 16 amino acids. V shed 5 bases and J 5 bases; nucleotides not matched to a gene: 13. From germline, CDR1 is ENHRY and CDR2 SYGVKD. For the CDR3, the DNA is TGTGCCATCAGTAGAAGCGCAGGGGGCTTCGGCGAGACCCAGTACTTC. Translated: CAISRSAGGFGETQYF.

The chain is built from TRBV14 and TRBJ2-1; D remains ambiguous. Germline lookup yields CDR1 SGHDN and CDR2 FVKESK. Trimming shortened V by 0 bases and J by 8 bases, and 8 bases separated the two germline ends. The CDR3 is 13 amino acids. CDR3 amino acids: CASSQDWAYEQFF. The CDR3 DNA sequence: TGTGCCAGCAGCCAAGATTGGGCGTATGAGCAGTTCTTC.

V usage is TRBV7-2 and J usage is TRBJ2-7, with 7 nucleotides matching TRBD1. Germline V gene lookup returns CDR1 SGHTA and CDR2 FQGNSA. There are 13 residues in the CDR3. V lost 3 bases, J lost 6 bases, and 5 bases stayed unmatched. The DNA of the CDR3 is TGTGCCAGCAGCTTGGCAGGGGGAAGCGAGCAGTACTTC. It yields the protein CASSLAGGSEQYF.